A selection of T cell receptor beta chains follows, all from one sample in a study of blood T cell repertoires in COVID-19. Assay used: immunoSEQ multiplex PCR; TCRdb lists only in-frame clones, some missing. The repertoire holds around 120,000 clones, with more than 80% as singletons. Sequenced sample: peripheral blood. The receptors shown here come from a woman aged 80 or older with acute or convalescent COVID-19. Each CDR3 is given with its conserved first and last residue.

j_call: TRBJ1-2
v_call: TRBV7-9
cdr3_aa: CASSLVLDYGYTF

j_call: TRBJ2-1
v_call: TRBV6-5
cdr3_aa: CASWTGNNEQFF

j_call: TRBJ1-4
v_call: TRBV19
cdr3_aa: CASRGALTFEKLFF

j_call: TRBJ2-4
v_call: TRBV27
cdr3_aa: CASSPRGTKNIQYF

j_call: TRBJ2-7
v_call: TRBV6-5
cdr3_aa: CASSRGQGGLYEQYF

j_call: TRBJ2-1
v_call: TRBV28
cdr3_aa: CASRPSRTAYNEQFF

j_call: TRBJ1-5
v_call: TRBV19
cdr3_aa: CASSIASVYSNQPQHF

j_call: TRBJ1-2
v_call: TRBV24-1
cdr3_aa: CATSDPTGPGYTF

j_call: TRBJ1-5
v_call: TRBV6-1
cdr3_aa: CASSESHSGQPQHF

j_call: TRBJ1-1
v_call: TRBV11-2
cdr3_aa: CASRWGGNTEAFF

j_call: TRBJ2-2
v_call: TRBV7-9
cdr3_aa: CASSSGLSGNTGELFF

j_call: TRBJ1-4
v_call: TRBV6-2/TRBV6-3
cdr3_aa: CASSYSAALEKLFF